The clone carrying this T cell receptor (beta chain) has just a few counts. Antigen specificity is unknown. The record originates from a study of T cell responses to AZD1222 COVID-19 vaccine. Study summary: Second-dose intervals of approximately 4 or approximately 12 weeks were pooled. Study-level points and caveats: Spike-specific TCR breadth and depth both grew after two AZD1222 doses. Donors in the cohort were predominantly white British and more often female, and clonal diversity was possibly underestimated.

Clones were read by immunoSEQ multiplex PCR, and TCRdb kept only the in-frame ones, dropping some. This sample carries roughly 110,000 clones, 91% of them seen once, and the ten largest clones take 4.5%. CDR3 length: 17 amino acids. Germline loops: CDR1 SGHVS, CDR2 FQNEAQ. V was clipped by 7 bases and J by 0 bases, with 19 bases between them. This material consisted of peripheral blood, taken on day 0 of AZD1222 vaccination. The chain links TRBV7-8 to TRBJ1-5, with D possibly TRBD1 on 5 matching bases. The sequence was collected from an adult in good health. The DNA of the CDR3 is TGTGCCAGCACCGGGGCAACTAACCGGCTTAGCAATCAGCCCCAGCATTTT. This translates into CASTGATNRLSNQPQHF.